These 20 T cell receptor beta chains came from one sample sequenced in a study of cytomegalovirus exposure and HLA in healthy donors. The PCR had 60 Vbeta and 13 Jbeta primers. Profiling relied on immunoSEQ multiplex PCR, and the TCRdb table lists in-frame clones only, not all of them. There are 110,000 to 150,000 clones in the sample; roughly 73% occur only once, and 3.3% lies in the top ten. The sequenced sample was PBMCs. All receptors come from a man aged 40-50 years in good health and CMV-seronegative.

This clone was seen more than once but under ten times. This chain joins TRBV4-2 and TRBJ2-2; TRBD2 matches at 12 bases. This CDR3 is built from 16 residues. The V gene's germline CDR1 is LGHNA and CDR2 YNFKEQ. Trimming took 3 bases from V and 6 from J; bases not matched to a gene: 5. The CDR3 is CASSHRTSGAPGELFF. CDR3 DNA: TGTGCCAGCAGCCACCGGACTAGCGGGGCTCCCGGGGAGCTGTTTTTT.

This clone was seen more than once but under ten times. The V gene is TRBV5-5, the J gene TRBJ1-1, with 8 bases lining up with TRBD1. CDR3 length equals 15 residues. Germline values: CDR1 SGHKS, CDR2 YYEKEE (reference sequence). V gave up 2 bases and J gave up 0 bases; unmatched junction bases: 3. The CDR3 loop is CASSFGQGLNTEAFF. CDR3 sequence (DNA): TGTGCCAGCAGCTTCGGACAGGGATTGAACACTGAAGCTTTCTTT.

The J gene is TRBJ1-4, the V gene TRBV5-1; 8 positions agree with TRBD1. CDR1 and CDR2 from the germline V gene are SGHRS and YFSETQ. The ends lost 1 base at V and 14 bases at J; junction bases unmatched: 4. The CDR3 has 12 amino acids. The CDR3 DNA sequence: TGCGCCAGCAGCTTGACAGGGGGACTGCTGTTTTTT. Protein: CASSLTGGLLFF.

Relative to its sample, this clone is medium-sized. The chain has TRBV7-6 and TRBJ2-2, with TRBD2 matching over 7 bases. Germline trimming cut 0 bases from V and 8 bases from J; bases unmatched to any gene: 3. This CDR3 is built from 14 residues. CDR1 and CDR2 (germline): SGHVS, FNYEAQ. CDR3 sequence: CASSLADSGGELFF. The CDR3 DNA reads TGTGCCAGCAGCTTAGCGGATAGCGGGGGGGAGCTGTTTTTT.

The rearrangement links TRBV2 to TRBJ1-5; D may be TRBD1 (6 bases). Germline CDR1 SNHLY, CDR2 FYNNEI. With 5 bases removed from V and 3 bases from J, the gap between germline ends came to 11 bases. The CDR3 has 14 residues. The CDR3 is CASSNRVDNQPQHF. The CDR3 nucleotides are TGTGCCAGCAGTAACAGGGTAGACAATCAGCCCCAGCATTTT.

This clone has a single count. The chain joins TRBV18 to TRBJ2-2, with 7 bases lining up with TRBD1. This CDR3 comprises 16 residues. V lost 0 bases to trimming and J lost 6 bases; unmatched junction nucleotides: 7. Germline values: CDR1 KGHSH, CDR2 LQKENI. Written as DNA, the CDR3 is TGTGCCAGCTCACCACCGGGACAGCGTCTTCCCGGGGAGCTGTTTTTT. Translation gives CASSPPGQRLPGELFF.

The genes are TRBV18 and TRBJ1-4; D unresolved. V lost 2 bases and J 0 bases, leaving 10 bases between the germline ends. The CDR3 sequence is 16 residues long. Per the germline V gene, CDR1 is KGHSH and CDR2 is LQKENI. The CDR3 coding sequence is TGTGCCAGCTCACCAGTCATCGGTGCAACTAATGAAAAACTGTTTTTT. Protein product: CASSPVIGATNEKLFF.

This sequence joins TRBV9 and TRBJ1-6; D is unclear. Germline assignment: CDR1 SGDLS and CDR2 YYNGEE. The CDR3 spans 15 residues. V was shortened by 2 bases and J by 1 base, with 7 bases between the two germline ends. CDR3 sequence: CASSVEASYNSPLHF. The CDR3 nucleotides read TGTGCCAGCAGCGTGGAGGCATCCTATAATTCACCCCTCCACTTT.

The V call is TRBV18, the J call TRBJ2-3; a weak D match, TRBD2 (6 bases). The CDR3 extends over 14 amino acids. V lost 7 bases and J lost 4, with 15 bases in between. Germline assignment: CDR1 KGHSH and CDR2 LQKENI. CDR3 protein: CASLILTGADTQYF. As DNA, the CDR3 is TGTGCCAGCTTAATTCTAACGGGAGCAGATACGCAGTATTTT.

The gene calls are TRBV5-4 and TRBJ2-1; 7 positions match TRBD1. The CDR3 runs to 15 residues. Germline assignment: CDR1 SGHNT and CDR2 YYREEE (reference sequence). The V and J ends lost 5 bases and 8 bases, in that order; junction bases with no gene match: 13. CDR3 in DNA: TGTGCCAGCAGACGGACAGGACAAAGCAGGGATGAGCAGTTCTTC. This sequence encodes CASRRTGQSRDEQFF.

The chain joins TRBV6-8 to TRBJ2-7; D may be TRBD2 (6 bases). CDR3 length: 16 amino acids. Trimming stripped 8 bases from V and 2 bases from J, with 22 bases between. The germline V gene has CDR1 MNHGY and CDR2 SAAAGT. The CDR3 sequence: CASPIPGLTFTYEQYF. The CDR3 region has the DNA TGTGCCAGCCCAATCCCGGGACTGACCTTCACCTACGAGCAGTACTTC.

The chain carries TRBV7-2 and TRBJ1-2; unclear D gene. Germline V CDR1 and CDR2: SGHTA, FQGNSA. The CDR3 runs 16 residues. Trimming took off 5 bases at V and 5 bases at J, with 21 bases between the two ends. The CDR3 DNA follows: TGTGCCAGCAGCCCACCTATCCTAGCGGAGGCATATGGCTACACCTTC. Its translation: CASSPPILAEAYGYTF.

The chain employs TRBV11-3 and TRBJ2-1; no clear D. V lost 5 bases to trimming and J lost 0 bases, with 11 bases between them. CDR1 and CDR2 (germline): SGHNT, YENEEA. The CDR3 consists of 15 residues. CDR3 nucleotide sequence: TGTGCCAGCAGCACCCGACGGAGCTCCTACAATGAGCAGTTCTTC. Its translation: CASSTRRSSYNEQFF.

This chain uses TRBV11-3 with TRBJ2-1, with 7 bases that match TRBD2. Germline CDR1 and CDR2: SGHNT and YENEEA. This CDR3 contains 14 residues. The V and J ends lost 5 bases and 3 bases, in that order; junction bases with no gene match: 4. CDR3 DNA sequence: TGTGCCAGCAGCCGAGGGACTAACTACAATGAGCAGTTCTTC. Its translation is CASSRGTNYNEQFF.

This clone was seen only once. J is TRBJ1-5 and V is TRBV5-5; a weak D match, TRBD1 (5 bases). The V gene's germline CDR1 is SGHKS and CDR2 YYEKEE (reference sequence). The CDR3 has 15 amino acids. Trimming took off 6 bases at V and 2 bases at J, with 15 bases between the two ends. The CDR3 loop reads CASNPDQGGNQPQHF. The CDR3 bases are TGTGCCAGCAACCCTGACCAAGGGGGCAATCAGCCCCAGCATTTT.

This chain's CDR3 is CASSLVRGSNSPLHF. CDR3 coding DNA: TGTGCCAGCAGCTTAGTTCGGGGGTCTAATTCACCCCTCCACTTT. This chain joins TRBV7-8 and TRBJ1-6, with D possibly matching TRBD1 (5 bases). The CDR3 loop spans 15 amino acids. The germline CDR1 and CDR2 sequences are SGHVS and FQNEAQ. V was pared by 1 base and J by 6 bases, with 10 bases between. Filled out from reference TRBV7-8 and TRBJ1-6, the complete variable domain reads GAGVSQSPRYKVAKRGQDVALRCDPISGHVSLFWYQQALGQGPEFLTYFQNEAQLDKSGLPSDRFFAERPEGSVSTLKIQRTQQEDSAVYLCASSLVRGSNSPLHFGNGTRLTVT.

This clone was observed once. V is TRBV7-2 and J is TRBJ2-1; TRBD2 matches 12 bases. Germline assignment: CDR1 SGHTA and CDR2 FQGNSA. The junction had 4 bases not matched to a gene; V was cut back by 5 bases and J by 5 bases. The CDR3 is 15 residues long. CDR3 protein: CASSLGLAGNNEQFF. In nucleotides, the CDR3 is TGTGCCAGCAGCCTCGGACTAGCGGGGAACAATGAGCAGTTCTTC. Filled out from reference TRBV7-2 and TRBJ2-1, the complete variable domain reads GAGVSQSPSNKVTEKGKDVELRCDPISGHTALYWYRQSLGQGLEFLIYFQGNSAPDKSGLPSDRFSAERTGGSVSTLTIQRTQQEDSAVYLCASSLGLAGNNEQFFGPGTRLTVL.

CDR3 sequence reads: CASSPRTGGAEQYF. The CDR3 DNA follows: TGTGCCAGCAGCCCACGGACAGGGGGAGCCGAGCAGTACTTC. The rearrangement uses TRBV27 and TRBJ2-7; TRBD1 aligns across 10 bases. CDR1 MNHEY and CDR2 SMNVEV come from the germline V gene (reference sequence). V lost 6 bases and J lost 6; bases outside the gene matches: 8. The CDR3 consists of 14 residues.

J is TRBJ1-5 and V is TRBV30; D not certain. V lost 0 bases, J lost 6 bases, and 15 bases lay in between. Germline V gene lookup returns CDR1 GTSNPN and CDR2 SVGIG (reference sequence). This CDR3 contains 15 residues. The CDR3 reads CAWSVPLRGFQPQHF. DNA for the CDR3: TGTGCCTGGAGTGTACCCCTGAGAGGGTTTCAGCCCCAGCATTTT.

The chain couples TRBV7-9 to TRBJ1-1; TRBD1 agrees at 7 bases. This CDR3 is 15 amino acids long. The germline CDR1 and CDR2 sequences are SEHNR and FQNEAQ (reference sequence). V shed 5 bases and J 4 bases; nucleotides not matched to a gene: 10. The CDR3 protein is CASSASGTAGTEAFF. The CDR3 nucleotides are TGTGCCAGCAGCGCGTCAGGGACAGCCGGCACTGAAGCTTTCTTT. The full variable domain, its missing parts supplied by reference TRBV7-9 and TRBJ1-1, is DTGVSQNPRHKITKRGQNVTFRCDPISEHNRLYWYRQTLGQGPEFLTYFQNEAQLEKSRLLSDRFSAERPKGSFSTLEIQRTEQGDSAMYLCASSASGTAGTEAFFGQGTRLTVV.